This T cell receptor beta chain emerged from a study of spatial heterogeneity in lung cancer. Trimming pared 5 bases from V and 4 bases from J, leaving 5 bases between. The CDR3 is 11 residues long. The time point here: sample taken at primary tumor resection. There are many counts of this clonotype. A single record per CDR3 protein comes from TCRdb applying MiXCR to the 5' RACE reads. The sample comprises about 24,000 distinct CDR3 sequences, about 3% of which are singletons, and about 28% rests with the top ten. Sequences were derived from PBMCs, sampled at surgery. This clonotype was sampled from a female donor with early-stage non-small cell lung cancer. The chain links TRBV12-3 or TRBV12-4 to TRBJ1-1; a possible D gene is TRBD1 (5 bases). The CDR3 DNA follows: TGTGCCAGCAGTAGGGGCACTGAAGCTTTCTTT. Its protein product is CASSRGTEAFF.